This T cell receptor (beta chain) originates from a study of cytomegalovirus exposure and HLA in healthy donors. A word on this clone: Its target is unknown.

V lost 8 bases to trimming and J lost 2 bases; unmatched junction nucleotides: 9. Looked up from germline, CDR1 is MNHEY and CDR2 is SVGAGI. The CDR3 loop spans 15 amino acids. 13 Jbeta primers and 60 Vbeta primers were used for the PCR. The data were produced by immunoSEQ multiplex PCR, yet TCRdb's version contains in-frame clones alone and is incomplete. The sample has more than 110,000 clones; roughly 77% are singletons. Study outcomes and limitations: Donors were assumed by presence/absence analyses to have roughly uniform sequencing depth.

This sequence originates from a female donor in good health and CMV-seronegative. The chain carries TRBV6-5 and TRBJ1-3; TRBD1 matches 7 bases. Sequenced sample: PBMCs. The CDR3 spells CASGRGQAPGNTIYF. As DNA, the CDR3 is TGTGCCAGCGGCCGAGGACAGGCCCCTGGAAACACCATATATTTT.